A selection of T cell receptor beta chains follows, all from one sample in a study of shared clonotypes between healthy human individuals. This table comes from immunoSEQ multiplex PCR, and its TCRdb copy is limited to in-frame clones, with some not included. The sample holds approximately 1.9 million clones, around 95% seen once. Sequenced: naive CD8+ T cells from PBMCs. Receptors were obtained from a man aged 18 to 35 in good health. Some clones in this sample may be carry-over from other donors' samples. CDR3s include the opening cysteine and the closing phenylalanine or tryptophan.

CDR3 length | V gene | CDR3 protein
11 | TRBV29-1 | CGWGSGNEQFF
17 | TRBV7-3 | CASSLTGTGTGANVLTF
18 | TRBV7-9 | CASSLDRVEGCWGTEAFF
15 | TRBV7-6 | CASSRGQGRTHEQYF
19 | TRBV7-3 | CASSRIPHGAFYSNQPQHF
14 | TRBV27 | CASCDRAIFNEQFF
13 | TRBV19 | CASSPRGNTEAFF
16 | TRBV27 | CASSRHLSGPRETQYF
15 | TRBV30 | CAWSVIGTGSVEQYF
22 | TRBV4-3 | CASSQETRATSGRGLFEETQYF
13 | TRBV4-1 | CASSLERNTEAFF
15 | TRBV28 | CASSFPTEDRYEQYF
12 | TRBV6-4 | CASSGFGGELFF
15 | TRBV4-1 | CASSTRQGTNYGYTF
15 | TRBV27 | CASSLGGGYVSEAFF
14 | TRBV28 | CASSSSTRTDTQYF
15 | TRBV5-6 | CASSGASGSWAEQYF
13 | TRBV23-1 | CASSPWQTAKAFF
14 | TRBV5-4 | CASSLDRVSTEAFF
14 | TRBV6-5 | CASSYSRGTGELFF
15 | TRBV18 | CASSRRDRGFETQYF
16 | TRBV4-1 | CASSQDKLGYNSPLHF
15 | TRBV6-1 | CASSERRYGPYEQYF
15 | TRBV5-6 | CASSGDRGWDTEAFF
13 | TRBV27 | CASRGAPNTEAFF
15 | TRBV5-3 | CARSLEREETDTQYF
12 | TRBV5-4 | CASSDRPYEQYF
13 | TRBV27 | CASSDRGGETQYF
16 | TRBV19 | CASSIGLAGIYNEQFF
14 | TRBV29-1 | CSYVGSTVGNTIYF
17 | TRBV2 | CASSVRPGQRTGNTIYF
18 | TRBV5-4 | CASSFRGLAGAGANVLTF
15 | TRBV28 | CASSSPRGIRVEAFF
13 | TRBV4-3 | CASSQVVSDEQFF
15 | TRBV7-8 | CASSMTGGHPYEQYF
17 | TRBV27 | CASRAAINPASYNEQFF
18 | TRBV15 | CATSRAGTVTSLNTEAFF
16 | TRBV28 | CASSFGRGGGAYEQYF
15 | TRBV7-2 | CASSLAVTIGQPQHF
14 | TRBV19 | CASSHGGSGDEQYF
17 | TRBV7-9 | CASSPGLLAASGTEAFF
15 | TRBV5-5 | CASSFVGGENEKLFF
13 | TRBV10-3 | CAIRNLNTGELFF
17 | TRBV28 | CASSSRTSGRYSYEQYF
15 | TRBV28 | CASSLEVVAFHEQYF
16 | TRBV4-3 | CASSQDFGQGYNEQFF
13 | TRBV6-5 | CASSYGEGNEAFF
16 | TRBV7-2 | CASSPGGQGTTDTQYF
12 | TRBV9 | CASSETIDTQYF
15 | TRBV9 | CASSDGHLSYNEQFF